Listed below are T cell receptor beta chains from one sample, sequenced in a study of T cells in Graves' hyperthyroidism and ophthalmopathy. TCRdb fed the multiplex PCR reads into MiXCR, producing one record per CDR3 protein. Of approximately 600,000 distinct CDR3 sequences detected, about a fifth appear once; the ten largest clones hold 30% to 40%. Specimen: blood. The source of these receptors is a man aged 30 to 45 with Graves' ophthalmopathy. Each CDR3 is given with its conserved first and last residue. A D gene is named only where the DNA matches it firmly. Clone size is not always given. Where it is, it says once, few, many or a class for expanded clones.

CDR3nt: TGTGCCAGCAGCTTAGGCCCTGGGACACCGTATGGCTACACCTTC
CDR3aa: CASSLGPGTPYGYTF
d_gene: NA
v_gene: TRBV7-2
abundance: many
j_gene: TRBJ1-2

CDR3nt: TGCAGTGTTTCCGACCCCGCGGGGGAGCTGTTTTTT
CDR3aa: CSVSDPAGELFF
d_gene: NA
v_gene: TRBV20-1
abundance: NA
j_gene: TRBJ2-2

CDR3nt: TGTGCCAGCAGCTCCCGTAGAGCGGGGCCCTATATTCAGTACTTC
CDR3aa: CASSSRRAGPYIQYF
d_gene: TRBD2
v_gene: TRBV7-2
abundance: few
j_gene: TRBJ2-4

CDR3nt: TGTGCCAGCAGCGTTAGCGGGAGGAAGGACGGGGAGCTGTTTTTT
CDR3aa: CASSVSGRKDGELFF
d_gene: TRBD2
v_gene: TRBV9
abundance: NA
j_gene: TRBJ2-2

CDR3nt: TGTGCCAGCAGCTCAAGCGGGGCAAGCTCCTACGAGCAGTACTTC
CDR3aa: CASSSSGASSYEQYF
d_gene: TRBD2
v_gene: TRBV5-5
abundance: few
j_gene: TRBJ2-7

CDR3nt: TGCAGCGTTGTAACCGCTATGAACACTGAAGCTTTCTTT
CDR3aa: CSVVTAMNTEAFF
d_gene: NA
v_gene: TRBV29-1
abundance: NA
j_gene: TRBJ1-1

CDR3nt: TGTGCCTGGAGTGAGGACAGGGACTACGAGCAGTACTTC
CDR3aa: CAWSEDRDYEQYF
d_gene: TRBD1
v_gene: TRBV30
abundance: many
j_gene: TRBJ2-7

CDR3nt: TGTGCCAGTGTGCCGGGCCGTTTCTCCTACGAGCAGTACTTC
CDR3aa: CASVPGRFSYEQYF
d_gene: NA
v_gene: TRBV7-9
abundance: few
j_gene: TRBJ2-7

CDR3nt: TGCAGTGCCCCGAAAGGCAATGAGCAGTTCTTC
CDR3aa: CSAPKGNEQFF
d_gene: NA
v_gene: TRBV20-1
abundance: few
j_gene: TRBJ2-1

CDR3nt: TGCGCCAGCAGCATTAGCGGGAGGATATCCTACGAGCAGTACTTC
CDR3aa: CASSISGRISYEQYF
d_gene: TRBD2
v_gene: TRBV5-1
abundance: many
j_gene: TRBJ2-7

CDR3nt: TGTGCCTGGGGGCCGGGACTAGCGTCCCAAGAGACCCAGTACTTC
CDR3aa: CAWGPGLASQETQYF
d_gene: TRBD2
v_gene: TRBV30
abundance: NA
j_gene: TRBJ2-5

CDR3nt: TGTGCCAGCAGAGCCCAGGGGATAGTCTACGAGCAGTACTTC
CDR3aa: CASRAQGIVYEQYF
d_gene: NA
v_gene: TRBV28
abundance: NA
j_gene: TRBJ2-7

CDR3nt: TGTGCCAGCAGCTTAGTAGGACACACTGAAGCTTTCTTT
CDR3aa: CASSLVGHTEAFF
d_gene: NA
v_gene: TRBV7-2
abundance: many
j_gene: TRBJ1-1

CDR3nt: TGCAGTACTCACGGGACTAGCGGAACCCTCGGTGAGCAGTTCTTC
CDR3aa: CSTHGTSGTLGEQFF
d_gene: TRBD2
v_gene: TRBV20-1
abundance: few
j_gene: TRBJ2-1

CDR3nt: TGTGCCAGCAGCAGTCAGGCAGGGCAGAACACTGAAGCTTTCTTT
CDR3aa: CASSSQAGQNTEAFF
d_gene: NA
v_gene: TRBV5-5
abundance: few
j_gene: TRBJ1-1

CDR3nt: TGTGCCAGCAGTCCCCAGACAGGGAGCTCCTACAATGAGCAGTTCTTC
CDR3aa: CASSPQTGSSYNEQFF
d_gene: TRBD1
v_gene: TRBV12-3/TRBV12-4
abundance: many
j_gene: TRBJ2-1

CDR3nt: TGTGCCAGCAGCTTCCTGCTTGCGGGGGGGGACTACGAGCAGTACTTC
CDR3aa: CASSFLLAGGDYEQYF
d_gene: TRBD2
v_gene: TRBV7-2
abundance: NA
j_gene: TRBJ2-7